This is a list of T cell receptor beta chains from one sample in a study of blood T cell repertoires in COVID-19. Profiling relied on immunoSEQ multiplex PCR, and the TCRdb table lists in-frame clones only, not all of them. The data show 250,000 or so clones, almost 90% seen once. The sequenced sample consisted of peripheral blood. These receptors were collected from a woman aged 55-70 years with COVID-19, enrolled during active disease. The CDR3 runs from the conserved cysteine through the conserved F or W. A D gene is named only where the DNA matches it firmly. Only some rows state a clone size, as once, few, many or a class for expanded clones.

TRBJ2-7	-	-	TRBV30	TGTGCCTGGAGTGTGGGGCAAAACTCCTACGAGCAGTACTTC	CAWSVGQNSYEQYF
TRBJ2-7	TRBD2	-	TRBV6-5	TGTGCCAGCAGTTACCGGGGGGGCGGTGAGCAGTACTTC	CASSYRGGGEQYF
TRBJ1-5	TRBD1	-	TRBV19	TGTGCCAGTAGACCCCTGGACAGGGGTAGGGGTCAGCCCCAGCATTTT	CASRPLDRGRGQPQHF
TRBJ2-1	-	-	TRBV21-1	TGTGCCAGCAGCGGAGCGGGGGGTACCCCCTACAATGAGCAGTTCTTC	CASSGAGGTPYNEQFF
TRBJ1-4	-	-	TRBV4-2	TGTGCCAGCAGCCAACCGGGGGGGGCTAATGAAAAACTGTTTTTT	CASSQPGGANEKLFF
TRBJ2-1	TRBD1	-	TRBV9	TGTGCCAGCAGCGTAGCCGCCGGGACAGGGGGTTGGAATGAGCAGTTCTTC	CASSVAAGTGGWNEQFF
TRBJ2-7	-	-	TRBV7-2	TGTGCCAGCAGCTCGGGTTCCAGGGCAACCTACGAGCAGTACTTC	CASSSGSRATYEQYF
TRBJ1-4	TRBD1	-	TRBV6-5	TGTGCCAGCAGTCCCGGGACAGGGCTTCGGAAACTGTTTTTT	CASSPGTGLRKLFF
TRBJ2-1	TRBD1	-	TRBV15	TGTGCCACCAGCAGAGGTTCAGGGGGCAATGAGCAGTTCTTC	CATSRGSGGNEQFF
TRBJ2-1	-	-	TRBV19	TGTGCCAGTAGTATCGCCGGGGATGAGCAGTTCTTC	CASSIAGDEQFF
TRBJ1-2	-	-	TRBV30	TGTGCCTGGAGTGTTTACAGGGAGGGCTACACCTTC	CAWSVYREGYTF
TRBJ2-7	-	-	TRBV12-3/TRBV12-4	TGTGCCAGCAGCCAGGACACAGGCTACGAGCAGTACTTC	CASSQDTGYEQYF
TRBJ1-5	-	-	TRBV4-3	TGCGCCAGCAGCCAACTGGCTGCGGAGGATCAGCCCCAGCATTTT	CASSQLAAEDQPQHF
TRBJ1-2	TRBD1	once	TRBV7-9	TGTGCCAGCAGCTTAGCCCCCGGACAGGGGTCCGACTATGGCTACACCTTC	CASSLAPGQGSDYGYTF
TRBJ1-6	TRBD1	-	TRBV11-2	TGTGCCAGCAGCACGAACCGGGACAGTAGTTTCCGCCACTTT	CASSTNRDSSFRHF
TRBJ1-2	TRBD1	-	TRBV4-2	TGTGCCAGCAGCCAAGGATTCGGACAGGTCTTTGGCTACACCTTC	CASSQGFGQVFGYTF
TRBJ1-2	TRBD1	-	TRBV27	TGTGCCAGCAGTCGACAGGGGGATTATTATGGCTACACCTTC	CASSRQGDYYGYTF
TRBJ1-6	-	-	TRBV5-6	TGTGCCAGCAGCTTGGGGGTAAGACAGGTCGATTCACCCCTCCACTTT	CASSLGVRQVDSPLHF
TRBJ1-4	-	-	TRBV5-1	TGCGCCAGCAGCTTGGTCCCAAGCACCGGGGATGAAAAACTGTTTTTT	CASSLVPSTGDEKLFF
TRBJ1-2	TRBD1	-	TRBV4-3	TGCGCCAGCAGCCAAGAGTCCAGGGGGTCTTATGGCTACACCTTC	CASSQESRGSYGYTF
TRBJ2-1	TRBD1	-	TRBV11-2	TGTGCCAGCAGCCTGGACAGGGGGCGGGATGAGCAGTTCTTC	CASSLDRGRDEQFF
TRBJ1-2	-	-	TRBV30	TGTGCCTGGAGTGTCGGGGAATTGGGCTACACCTTC	CAWSVGELGYTF
TRBJ1-6	-	-	TRBV7-2	TGTGCCAGCAGCTTAACTCCCGAGAATTCACCCCTCCACTTT	CASSLTPENSPLHF
TRBJ2-5	-	-	TRBV7-9	TGTGCCAGCAGCTTAGCGGAAGGGGGTGAGACCCAGTACTTC	CASSLAEGGETQYF
TRBJ2-7	TRBD2	-	TRBV5-6	TGTGCCAGCAGCATATCGGGACTAGCGGGGGTCCGCTACGAGCAGTACTTC	CASSISGLAGVRYEQYF
TRBJ2-7	TRBD1	-	TRBV19	TGTGCCAGTAGACCGCGGACAGGGGGGTACGAGCAGTACTTC	CASRPRTGGYEQYF
TRBJ1-1	-	once	TRBV25-1	TGTGCCAGCAGTGAATCAGGCGGGCAGAACACTGAAGCTTTCTTT	CASSESGGQNTEAFF
TRBJ2-7	-	-	TRBV27	TGTGCCAGCAGTTTAGACCTCGGCGGCTCCTACGAGCAGTACTTC	CASSLDLGGSYEQYF
TRBJ1-1	-	few	TRBV6-1	TGTGCCAGCAGTGAAGGGGCAGGGCTCGGTTACACTGAAGCTTTCTTT	CASSEGAGLGYTEAFF
TRBJ1-1	TRBD1	-	TRBV19	TGTGCCAGTAGTTGGACAGGGACTGAAGCTTTCTTT	CASSWTGTEAFF
TRBJ1-4	-	-	TRBV30	TGTGCCTGGAGTGCCGGGATCCATGAAAAACTGTTTTTT	CAWSAGIHEKLFF